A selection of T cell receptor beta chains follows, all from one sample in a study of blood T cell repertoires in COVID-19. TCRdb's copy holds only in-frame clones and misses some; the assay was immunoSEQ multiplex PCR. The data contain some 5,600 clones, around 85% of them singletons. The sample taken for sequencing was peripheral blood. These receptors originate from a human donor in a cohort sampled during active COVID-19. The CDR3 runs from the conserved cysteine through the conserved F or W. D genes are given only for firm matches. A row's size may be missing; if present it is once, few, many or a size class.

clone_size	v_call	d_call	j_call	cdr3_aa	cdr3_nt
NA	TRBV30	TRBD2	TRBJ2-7	CAWKWREGLEQYF	TGTGCCTGGAAGTGGCGGGAGGGCCTCGAGCAGTACTTC
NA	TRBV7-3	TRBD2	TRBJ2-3	CASSSMGRGADTQYF	TGTGCCAGCAGCTCCATGGGGCGGGGGGCAGATACGCAGTATTTT
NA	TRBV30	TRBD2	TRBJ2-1	CAWSGPSGKSYNEQFF	TGTGCCTGGAGTGGTCCTAGCGGGAAATCCTACAATGAGCAGTTCTTC
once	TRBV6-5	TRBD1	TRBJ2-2	CASNQGQGSDGELFF	TGTGCCAGCAACCAGGGACAGGGGAGTGACGGGGAGCTGTTTTTT
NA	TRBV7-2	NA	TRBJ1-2	CASSLTAPANYGYTF	TGTGCCAGCAGCTTGACAGCTCCAGCTAACTATGGCTACACCTTC
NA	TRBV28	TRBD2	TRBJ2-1	CASSPAGSSYNEQFF	TGTGCCAGCAGTCCAGCGGGAAGCTCCTACAATGAGCAGTTCTTC
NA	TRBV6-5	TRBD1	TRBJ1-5	CATSPGTGNQPQHF	TGTGCCACCTCGCCGGGGACAGGGAATCAGCCCCAGCATTTT
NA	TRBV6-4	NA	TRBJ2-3	CASSASGSTDTQYF	TGTGCCAGCAGTGCAAGCGGGAGCACAGATACGCAGTATTTT
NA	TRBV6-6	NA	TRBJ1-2	CASSLTRGYTF	TGTGCCAGCAGCCTTACCCGGGGCTACACCTTC
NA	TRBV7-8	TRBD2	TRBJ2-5	CASSLAGPGETQYF	TGTGCCAGCAGCCTAGCGGGGCCTGGGGAGACCCAGTACTTC
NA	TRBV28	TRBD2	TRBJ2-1	CASRSPLAGVYNEQFF	TGTGCCAGCAGGAGCCCCCTAGCGGGAGTTTACAATGAGCAGTTCTTC
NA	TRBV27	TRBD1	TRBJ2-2	CASSPTRDSSTGELFF	TGTGCCAGCAGCCCAACCAGGGACAGCAGCACCGGGGAGCTGTTTTTT
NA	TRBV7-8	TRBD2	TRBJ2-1	CASRKAGLAGDWEQFF	TGTGCCAGCAGAAAAGCCGGACTAGCGGGGGACTGGGAGCAGTTCTTC
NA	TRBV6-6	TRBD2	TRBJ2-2	CASNLAGGGTGELFF	TGTGCCAGCAATCTAGCGGGAGGGGGGACCGGGGAGCTGTTTTTT
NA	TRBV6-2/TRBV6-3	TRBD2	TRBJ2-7	CASSYSSAGEAYEQYF	TGTGCCAGCAGTTACTCGAGTGCGGGAGAGGCCTACGAGCAGTACTTC
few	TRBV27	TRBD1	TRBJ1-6	CASSYRGHNSPLHF	TGTGCCAGCAGTTACAGGGGACATAATTCACCCCTCCACTTT
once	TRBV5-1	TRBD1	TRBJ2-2	CASSSTGGRHGELFF	TGCGCCAGCAGCAGCACAGGGGGAAGACACGGGGAGCTGTTTTTT
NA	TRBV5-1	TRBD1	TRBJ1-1	CASSAAGGRYTEAFF	TGCGCCAGCAGCGCCGCAGGGGGGAGGTACACTGAAGCTTTCTTT
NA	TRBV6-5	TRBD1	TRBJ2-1	CASRPGTGYDNEQFF	TGTGCCAGCAGACCCGGGACAGGGTATGACAATGAGCAGTTCTTC
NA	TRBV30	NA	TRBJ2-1	CAWSVQWFNEQFF	TGTGCCTGGAGTGTACAATGGTTCAATGAGCAGTTCTTC
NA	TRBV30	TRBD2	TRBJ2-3	CAWSVSLAGVRDTQYF	TGTGCCTGGAGTGTTTCCCTAGCGGGAGTCCGGGATACGCAGTATTTT
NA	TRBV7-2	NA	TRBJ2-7	CASSRALASSYEQYF	TGTGCCAGCAGCCGGGCGCTAGCGAGCTCCTACGAGCAGTACTTC
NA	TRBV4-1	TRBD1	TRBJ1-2	CASSQAPTDRDYGYTF	TGCGCCAGCAGCCAAGCCCCTACGGACAGGGACTATGGCTACACCTTC
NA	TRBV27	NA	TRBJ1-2	CASTPLGGDYGYTF	TGTGCCAGCACCCCTCTAGGGGGGGACTATGGCTACACCTTC
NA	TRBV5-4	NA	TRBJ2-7	CASSLGGVLYEQYF	TGTGCCAGCAGCTTGGGGGGAGTTCTTTACGAGCAGTACTTC
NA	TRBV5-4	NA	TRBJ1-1	CASSPSGQRNTEAFF	TGTGCCAGCAGCCCGAGCGGGCAGCGGAACACTGAAGCTTTCTTT
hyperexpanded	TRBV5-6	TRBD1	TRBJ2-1	CASSFGTGKEQFF	TGTGCCAGCAGCTTTGGGACAGGGAAGGAACAGTTCTTC
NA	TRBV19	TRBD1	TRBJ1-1	CASKTGASPNTEAFF	TGTGCCAGTAAAACAGGGGCTTCTCCGAACACTGAAGCTTTCTTT
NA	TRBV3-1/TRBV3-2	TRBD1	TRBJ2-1	CASSPPDRENNEQFF	TGTGCCAGCAGCCCGCCGGACAGGGAAAACAATGAGCAGTTCTTC